The clone carrying this T cell receptor (beta chain) has only a few counts. Its antigen is not identified. These data originate in a study of beta chain features in type 1 diabetes. The CDR3 is 13 amino acids. Per germline, CDR1 SNHLY and CDR2 FYNNEI. V shed 8 bases and J shed 4 bases, with 14 bases lying between them. Study-wide results and limits: Shortening of TCRB CDR3s, moderate but significant, appeared in all four CD4+ subsets of Type 1 diabetes patients.

Blood was drawn once from each donor into heparinised tubes. The draws averaged roughly 120 mL. The whole isolated RNA underwent reverse transcription, so sequencing captured expressed TCRB transcripts. Data came from immunoSEQ multiplex PCR; TCRdb stores just in-frame clones and leaves some out. The sample carries 200,000 to 250,000 clones, about a sixth recorded once. The chain recombines TRBV2 with TRBJ1-1, with a weak D call TRBD1 (5 bases). Material: naive CD4+ T cells from blood. This clonotype was sampled from a man aged 25 to 40 with type 1 diabetes. The CDR3 coding sequence is TGTGCCAGCCCCACCCAGGGAGGCACTGAAGCTTTCTTT. Protein product: CASPTQGGTEAFF.